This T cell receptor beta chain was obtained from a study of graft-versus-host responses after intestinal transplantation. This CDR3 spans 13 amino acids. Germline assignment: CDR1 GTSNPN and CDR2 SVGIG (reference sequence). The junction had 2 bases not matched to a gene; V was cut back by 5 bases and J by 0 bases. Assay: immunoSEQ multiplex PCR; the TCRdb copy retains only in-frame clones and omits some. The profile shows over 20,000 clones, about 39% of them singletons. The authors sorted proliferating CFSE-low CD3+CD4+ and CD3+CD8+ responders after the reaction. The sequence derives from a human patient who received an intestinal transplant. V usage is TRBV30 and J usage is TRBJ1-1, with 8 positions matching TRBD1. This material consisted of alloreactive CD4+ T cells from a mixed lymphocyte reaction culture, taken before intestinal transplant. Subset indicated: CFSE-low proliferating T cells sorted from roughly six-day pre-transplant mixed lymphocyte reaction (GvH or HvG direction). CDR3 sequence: CAWSGGMNTEAFF. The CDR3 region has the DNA TGTGCCTGGTCAGGGGGCATGAACACTGAAGCTTTCTTT. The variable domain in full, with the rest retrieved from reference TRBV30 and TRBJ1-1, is SQTIHQWPATLVQPVGSPLSLECTVEGTSNPNLYWYRQAAGRGLQLLFYSVGIGQISSEVPQNLSASRPQDRQFILSSKKLLLSDSGFYLCAWSGGMNTEAFFGQGTRLTVV.